The source of this T cell receptor (beta chain) is a study of CD8+ T cells in alopecia areata. Regarding the study as a whole: In lesional scalp, particularly from alopecia totalis/universalis, clonality was higher than in normal scalp. Researchers reported that TCR sharing among patients proved less clear than in mice, possibly HLA-linked.

PBMCs provided sorted CD4+ and CD8+ T cells. Isolated RNA was reverse transcribed into cDNA used as the sequencing template. Sequenced by immunoSEQ multiplex PCR; TCRdb stores in-frame clones only, minus some. Of roughly 150,000 clones listed, around 57% are singletons. Turning to this clone: Antigen specificity is unknown.

The material sequenced was CD4+ T cells sorted from blood. The TCR originated in a human donor in good health.

The CDR3 DNA sequence: TGTGCCAGCAGCAGGGACGGGACCTCCTACGAGCAGTACTTC. Protein sequence: CASSRDGTSYEQYF. This rearrangement joins TRBV5-6 to TRBJ2-7; D may match TRBD1 or TRBD2 (5 bases each). Germline CDR1 and CDR2: SGHDT and YYEEEE. The germline V and J ends were trimmed by 4 bases and 0 bases, with 11 bases remaining between them. The CDR3 sequence is 14 residues long.